This T cell receptor (beta chain) originates from a study of shared T cell receptors in the human thymus (dated by TCRdb to the early 2020s). With regard to the full study: The study investigated the way shared, self-reactive T-cell receptor alpha chains are produced in the human thymus.

Library preparation used the immunoSEQ multiplex PCR assay. TCRdb took this table from immuneACCESS and kept in-frame rearrangements with V and J called. Such tables lack part of the clones; where checked against another copy, unresolved V genes explain under half of the gap, and the rest is unexplained. This sample has some 760,000 clones in its table, and 70% to 90% of those were observed once. The biggest ten clones account for 0.0095% to 0.011% of the sample. Details on this clone: The specificity of this receptor is unknown. Base qualities are not recorded, but no much larger clone differs from it by a single base.

These data also formed part of another study, on human thymus T cells. As noted in the second study: In Finland, the donors were immunologically healthy infants who were having open corrective cardiac surgery for congenital heart defects. The thymus tissue came from surgical resects taken out during corrective cardiac surgery. Biased V and J gene segment usage appeared to be present in both thymic and peripheral blood repertoires. According to the related research, thymic TCR repertoires were highly overlapping among unrelated individuals. The study characterized TCR alpha and beta repertoires from seven to nine infant thymus samples and a few related peripheral blood samples. Donor ages ranged from about 7 to 244 days, and the cohort comprised about 6 male and two female infants. Thymocytes were freed from the tissue by mechanical means and kept at -70 degrees C as pellets of about 9-33 million cells. Genomic DNA was extracted from frozen cell pellets with a QIAsymphony instrument. The immunoSEQ multiplex PCR assay was used to amplify the TCRB and TCRAD loci from a standardized amount of quality-controlled genomic DNA. The amplicons covered the V(D)J region and were long enough to include the CDR3 and to identify the V and J genes. The commercial immunoSEQ service was used to sequence amplicons on an Illumina platform. Primer bias and sequencing errors were corrected as previously described, and TCRAD and TCRB were defined on the basis of the IMGT database. Repertoires were analysed with immunoSEQ Analyzer 3.0 and VDJTools, covering basic statistics, V/J segment usage, diversity estimates, rarefaction and pairwise overlap. Chao1, ChaoE, Efron-Thisted, Shannon and inverse Simpson indices were used to estimate diversity, which was also estimated on datasets down-sampled to the smallest sample. Repertoire overlap used strict matching of CDR3 nucleotide sequence, V gene and J gene, with Jaccard-based multidimensional scaling clustering. On average, thymus samples yielded 810,000 or so unique TCRB clonotypes, whereas blood samples yielded around 88,000.

The TCR was taken from a girl in the first two years of life with a congenital heart defect. Donor details come from another sample of the same person, matched by shared clones. What was sequenced was thymocytes.

The bases read TGTGCCAGCTCACCACGGACATTGGGGGGGGAGAGCAATCAGCCCCAGCATTTT. This encodes CASSPRTLGGESNQPQHF. The chain is encoded by TRBV18 joined to TRBJ1-5, and TRBD1 may be the D gene, going by 5 matching bases. V loses 1 base of germline sequence and J loses 1 base, and the interval between the two ends is 17 bases. The CDR3 holds 18 amino acids from the cysteine to the phenylalanine. CDR3 DNA is the only sequence kept; it has 54 bases, read in frame from the first base. Per the germline V gene, KGHSH is the CDR1 and LQKENI is the CDR2.